What follows is one T cell receptor beta chain and its context. Its antigen is not identified. This specimen belongs to a study of CD8+ T cells in alopecia areata. Study-wide context: Treated patients were given 5 to 10 mg oral tofacitinib twice daily. Patients in the study were on tofacitinib for 6 to 18 months, then off it for 6 months. The study's findings and limits: On tofacitinib, scalp clonality and expanded CD8+ clones among top 100 fell significantly.

Treatment here: oral pan-JAK inhibitor, 5-10 mg twice daily. Peripheral blood and lesional scalp punch biopsies were taken from alopecia areata patients. Trimming cost V 4 bases and J 10 bases; bases outside gene matches: 11. Germline V gives CDR1 GTSNPN, CDR2 SVGIG (reference sequence). The CDR3 runs to 13 residues. RNA was extracted and reverse transcribed into cDNA as the sequencing template. Clones were sequenced by immunoSEQ multiplex PCR, and TCRdb holds only the in-frame ones, with some missing. The repertoire has roughly 200,000 clones, 50% to 60% of them found once; the top ten carry 3.3%. The clonotype originates from a human donor with alopecia areata. The sequences come from CD4+ T cells sorted from blood, collected at week 4, from a patient treated with tofacitinib. The V and J genes are TRBV30 and TRBJ1-2; 8 nucleotides agree with TRBD1. The CDR3 protein is CAWTATGDPPYTF. The CDR3 DNA is TGTGCCTGGACGGCGACAGGGGATCCCCCCTACACCTTC.